Each of the 3 T cell receptor beta chains below was sequenced from the same sample in a study of T cell repertoires in ileal Crohn's disease. Data came from immunoSEQ multiplex PCR; TCRdb stores just in-frame clones and leaves some out. The sample consists of approximately 3,500 clones, approximately 90% of them appearing once. The specimen sequenced was ileal tissue. The receptors stem from an adult with Crohn's disease.

The chain employs TRBV5-1 and TRBJ2-2, with D possibly being TRBD2 (5 bases). Trimming pared 2 bases from V and 5 bases from J, leaving 10 bases between. Germline CDR1 and CDR2: SGHRS and YFSETQ. This CDR3 has 14 residues. Written as DNA, the CDR3 is TGCGCCAGCAGCTTAAGATCGGGAACCGGGGAGCTGTTTTTT. It specifies CASSLRSGTGELFF.

The J gene is TRBJ1-6, the V gene TRBV7-3; D might be TRBD1 (5 bases). Per germline, CDR1 SGHTA and CDR2 FQGTGA. Trimming pared 9 bases from V and 7 bases from J, leaving 13 bases between. This CDR3 has 13 residues. This chain's CDR3 is CASSQGGNSPLHF. Written as DNA, the CDR3 is TGTGCCAGTAGCCAGGGTGGCAATTCACCCCTCCACTTT.

This chain connects TRBV5-1 to TRBJ1-6, with D uncertain. This CDR3 region has 18 residues. From germline, CDR1 is SGHRS and CDR2 YFSETQ. The V gene lost 0 bases and the J gene lost 9 bases, with 22 bases spanning the gap. The CDR3 DNA is TGCGCCAGCAGCTTGGCGTCGGTTGGTTCTGGAAGAGGTTCACCCCTCCACTTT. Protein: CASSLASVGSGRGSPLHF.